The clone carrying this T cell receptor beta chain was found many times. Its antigen is not known. The sample originates from a study of T-cell reconstitution after alpha-beta-depleted transplantation in children. Broader study findings: One year after transplant, T-cell counts and diversity came mostly from newly produced T cells. Surviving recipient cells, namely T cells and thymic progenitors, were the source of high day-60 TCRbeta diversity in some patients. Reported findings indicate that, about two months after transplant, alpha-beta T cells came from several hundred expanded clones, which were derived from non-depleted graft cells.

The TCRbeta library was prepared with unique molecular identifiers. TCRdb processed the PCR reads anew with MiXCR; each CDR3 protein has one entry. Of just over 200,000 distinct CDR3 sequences in the sample, approximately 8.4% were seen once. The germline V and J ends were trimmed by 4 bases and 7 bases, with 12 bases remaining between them. This CDR3 has 12 amino acids. Germline-derived CDR1 and CDR2 are SGHKS and YYEKEE (reference sequence). The chain uses TRBV5-5 and TRBJ2-7, with D possibly matching TRBD2 (5 bases). This TCR was sampled from a male patient under 10 years old who had a stem cell transplant for acute myeloid leukemia, so the T cells may come from the graft donor. The starting material was PBMCs, mostly from graft donor cells, obtained 360 days after TCRalphabeta/CD19-depleted stem cell transplant. The CDR3 loop reads CASSPLRGEQYV. The CDR3, as DNA: TGTGCCAGCAGCCCCCTGAGAGGGGAGCAGTACGTC.